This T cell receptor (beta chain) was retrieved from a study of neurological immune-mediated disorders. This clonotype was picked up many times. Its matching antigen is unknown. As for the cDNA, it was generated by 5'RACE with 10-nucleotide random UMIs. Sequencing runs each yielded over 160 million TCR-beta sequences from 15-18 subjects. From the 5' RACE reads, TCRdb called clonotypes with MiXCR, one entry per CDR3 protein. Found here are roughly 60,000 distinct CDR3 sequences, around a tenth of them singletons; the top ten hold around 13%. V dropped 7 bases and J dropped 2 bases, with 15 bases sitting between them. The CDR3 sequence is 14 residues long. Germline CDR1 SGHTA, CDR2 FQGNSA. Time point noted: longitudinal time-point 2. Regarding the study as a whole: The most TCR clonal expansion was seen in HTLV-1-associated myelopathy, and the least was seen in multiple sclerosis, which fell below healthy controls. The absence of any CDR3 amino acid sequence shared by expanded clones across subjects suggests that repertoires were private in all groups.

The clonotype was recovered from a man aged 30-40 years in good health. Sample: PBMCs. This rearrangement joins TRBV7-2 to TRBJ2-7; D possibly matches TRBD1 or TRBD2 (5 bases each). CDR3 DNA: TGTGCCAGCACTTTTGGACCGGGACCCTACGAGCAGTACTTC. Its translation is CASTFGPGPYEQYF.